Listed here are 24 T cell receptor beta chains from one sample, sequenced in a study of blood T cell repertoires in COVID-19. Profiled with immunoSEQ multiplex PCR; TCRdb holds only in-frame clones, not every one. The sample shows tens of thousands of clones, around 87% of them seen only once. The sample was peripheral blood. These receptors were obtained from a human donor in a cohort sampled during active COVID-19. The donor label of this sample is uncertain.

This clone has only one observation. The chain is built from TRBV15 and TRBJ1-4; 8 bases are a match to TRBD1. The trim removed 0 bases at V and 5 bases at J, leaving 8 bases unmatched. There are 17 residues in the CDR3. Germline CDR1 and CDR2: LNHNV and YYDKDF (reference sequence). The CDR3 region is CATSRDFSQGVNEKLFF. The CDR3 DNA reads as TGTGCCACCAGCAGAGATTTTTCACAGGGGGTAAATGAAAAACTGTTTTTT.

The genes are TRBV10-3 and TRBJ2-3, with 9 bases that match TRBD2. The CDR3 runs 15 residues. CDR1 ENHRY and CDR2 SYGVKD come from the germline V gene. V lost 7 bases, J lost 4 bases, and 9 bases stayed unmatched. CDR3 in amino acids: CAIKTSGPGADTQYF. In nucleotides, the CDR3 is TGTGCCATCAAGACTAGCGGCCCCGGGGCAGATACGCAGTATTTT.

The chain couples TRBV19 to TRBJ2-3; D is ambiguous. The V and J ends lost 1 base and 6 bases respectively, with 11 bases between them. The CDR3 contains 14 residues. Germline CDR1 LNHDA, CDR2 SQIVND (reference sequence). The CDR3 nucleotides read TGTGCCAGTAGTATAGGGCTTTTACCGGATACGCAGTATTTT. This gives the protein CASSIGLLPDTQYF.

J is TRBJ1-4 and V is TRBV20-1; TRBD1 aligns across 7 bases. After removal of 3 bases from V and 8 bases from J, the junction contained 6 bases not matched to a gene. Germline V gene sequence: CDR1 DFQATT, CDR2 SNEGSKA (reference sequence). CDR3 length: 13 residues. CDR3 residues: CSASRQGEEKLFF. The CDR3, as DNA: TGCAGTGCTAGTAGACAGGGAGAAGAAAAACTGTTTTTT.

V and J are TRBV5-1 and TRBJ1-1; D not certain. Germline values: CDR1 SGHRS, CDR2 YFSETQ. Deletions cut 0 bases from V and 3 bases from J, with 15 bases between. This CDR3 is 16 amino acids long. CDR3 sequence reads: CASSLGHRNTDTEAFF. In DNA form, the CDR3 reads TGCGCCAGCAGCTTGGGACATAGGAACACGGACACTGAAGCTTTCTTT.

The chain joins TRBV7-6 to TRBJ1-3, with 9 bases lining up with TRBD1. The J segment lost 2 bases and the V segment lost 1 base, leaving 3 bases of the junction unmatched. This CDR3 has 16 amino acids. The germline CDR1 and CDR2 sequences are SGHVS and FNYEAQ. CDR3 in amino acids: CASSLGGQGTGNTIYF. CDR3 coding DNA: TGTGCCAGCAGCTTAGGCGGACAGGGGACTGGAAACACCATATATTTT.

This clone was counted only a few times. The gene calls are TRBV6-2 or TRBV6-3 and TRBJ1-1, with D possibly TRBD1 on 6 matching bases. V shed 6 bases and J shed 7 bases, with 12 bases lying between them. The CDR3 spans 12 residues. CDR1 is MNHEY and CDR2 is SVGEGT in the germline V gene. The CDR3 DNA is TGTGCCAGCAGCCCGACAGGTTATGAAGCTTTCTTT. Its protein is CASSPTGYEAFF.

The chain recombines TRBV18 with TRBJ1-6; 9 bases agree with TRBD1. Trimming removed 3 bases from V and 9 bases from J; junction bases left unmatched: 6. CDR1 and CDR2 (germline): KGHSH, LQKENI. The CDR3 covers 15 residues. The CDR3 spells CASSPGTGKTSPLHF. CDR3 nucleotide sequence: TGTGCCAGCTCACCTGGGACAGGGAAGACTTCACCCCTCCACTTT.

V and J are TRBV5-8 and TRBJ2-5, with D possibly being TRBD1 (5 bases). Germline V CDR1 and CDR2: SGHTS, YDEGEE. CDR3 size: 13 residues. Trimming removed 7 bases from V and 7 bases from J, with 17 bases in between. The CDR3 nucleotides read TGTGCCAGCGATAGGGGTCGGAGTGGGACCCAGTACTTC. This codes for CASDRGRSGTQYF.

The V gene is TRBV4-1, the J gene TRBJ2-7; 12 nucleotides line up with TRBD2. J was trimmed by 1 base and V by 5 bases; bases with no gene match: 18. From germline, CDR1 is MGHRA and CDR2 YSYEKL. The CDR3 runs 20 residues. The CDR3 sequence is CASSVPPGLAGSERSYEQYF. CDR3 coding DNA: TGCGCCAGCAGCGTCCCACCCGGACTAGCGGGGTCCGAGAGATCCTACGAGCAGTACTTC.

This chain links TRBV12-3 or TRBV12-4 with TRBJ2-7; maybe TRBD1 (6 bases). Trimming stripped 2 bases from V and 6 bases from J, with 11 bases between. The CDR3 is 13 amino acids. CDR3 in amino acids: CASSLRGGSEQYF. The DNA for the CDR3 is TGTGCCAGCAGTTTAAGAGGGGGTAGCGAGCAGTACTTC.

The chain recombines TRBV21-1 with TRBJ1-1; the table names TRBD1, a call not compared with the DNA. TRBV21-1 is a recognized pseudogene. This CDR3 region has 16 residues. The chain's CDR3 is CASSKWGTGLNTEAFF. The CDR3 DNA reads as TGTGCCAGCAGCAAATGGGGTACAGGGTTGAACACTGAAGCTTTCTTT.

V usage is TRBV7-9 and J usage is TRBJ1-1, with D possibly being TRBD1 (5 bases). V was pared by 5 bases and J by 5 bases, with 21 bases between. The CDR3 totals 16 residues. CDR1 is SEHNR and CDR2 is FQNEAQ in the germline V gene (reference sequence). The CDR3 nucleotides read TGTGCCAGCAGCCCAAACCCGGCCAGGGCAGAGACTGAAGCTTTCTTT. Its translation: CASSPNPARAETEAFF.

The J gene is TRBJ1-2, the V gene TRBV4-2, with 7 positions matching TRBD1. Trimming took 1 base from V and 1 from J; bases not matched to a gene: 6. Germline-derived CDR1 and CDR2 are LGHNA and YNFKEQ. The CDR3 is 16 residues long. The CDR3 spells CASSQGGRGNNYGYTF. CDR3 DNA sequence: TGTGCCAGCAGCCAAGGGGGCAGGGGGAATAACTATGGCTACACCTTC.

The chain has TRBV3-1 (or the pseudogene TRBV3-2) and TRBJ2-2, with 9 bases lining up with TRBD2. The CDR3 sequence is 15 residues long. Germline CDR1 LGHDT, CDR2 YNNKEL (reference sequence). The V gene end was trimmed by 0 bases and the J gene end by 6 bases; junction bases not matched to a gene: 2. The DNA for the CDR3 is TGTGCCAGCAGCCAAGATGGGACTAGCCCCGGGGAGCTGTTTTTT. Protein: CASSQDGTSPGELFF.

The genes are TRBV14 and TRBJ1-1; D is perhaps TRBD1 (6 bases). V was pared by 9 bases and J by 0 bases, with 11 bases between. The germline V gene has CDR1 SGHDN and CDR2 FVKESK. The CDR3 contains 13 residues. The CDR3 is CASQGFVNTEAFF. For the CDR3, the DNA is TGTGCCAGTCAGGGGTTTGTGAACACTGAAGCTTTCTTT.

The rearrangement joins TRBV2 to TRBJ1-4, with TRBD1 matching 11 bases. In germline, CDR1 is SNHLY, CDR2 FYNNEI. The CDR3 is 14 residues long. With V trimmed by 5 bases and J by 10 bases, 6 bases remained unmatched. The CDR3 sequence: CASSWTGGRGKLFF. In DNA, the CDR3 is TGTGCCAGCAGTTGGACAGGGGGCAGAGGAAAACTGTTTTTT.

This clone occurred once. J is TRBJ2-5 and V is TRBV5-1; tentatively, D is TRBD2 (6 bases). The CDR3 extends over 14 amino acids. V shed 0 bases and J shed 5 bases, with 11 bases lying between them. Germline CDR1 is SGHRS and CDR2 is YFSETQ. The CDR3 region is CASSLGRGGETQYF. DNA of the CDR3: TGCGCCAGCAGCTTGGGGCGGGGCGGGGAGACCCAGTACTTC.

The CDR3 DNA reads TGTGCCAGCAGGATAATAGCGGGGGGTTCCTACAATGAGCAGTTCTTC. Translated, it gives CASRIIAGGSYNEQFF. The rearrangement uses TRBV27 and TRBJ2-1; 10 positions match TRBD2. The CDR3 has 16 residues. Looked up from germline, CDR1 is MNHEY and CDR2 is SMNVEV (reference sequence). V was pared by 6 bases and J by 1 base, with 6 bases of the junction left unmatched.

The rearrangement links TRBV9 to TRBJ2-1, with D maybe TRBD2 (6 bases). The CDR3 contains 15 residues. The V end lost 3 bases, the J end lost 7 bases, and 17 bases lay between the germline ends. The germline V gene encodes CDR1 SGDLS and CDR2 YYNGEE. CDR3 nucleotides: TGTGCCAGCAGCGGAGAGGGTCGACGGGAGAATGAGCAGTTCTTC. This gives the protein CASSGEGRRENEQFF.

The gene calls are TRBV3-1 (or the pseudogene TRBV3-2) and TRBJ2-2; 8 nucleotides match TRBD2. CDR3 length equals 14 residues. CDR1 and CDR2 (germline): LGHDT, YNNKEL (reference sequence). J was trimmed by 6 bases and V by 3 bases; bases with no gene match: 3. The CDR3 nucleotides read TGTGCCAGCAGCCACCACGGGGGGGCCGGGGAGCTGTTTTTT. It yields the protein CASSHHGGAGELFF.

The V gene is TRBV15, the J gene TRBJ1-2, with D unclear. Trimming left V 0 bases short and J 8 bases short, with 16 bases between. Germline lookup yields CDR1 LNHNV and CDR2 YYDKDF (reference sequence). This CDR3 has 15 residues. The CDR3 loop reads CATSRDRVPLRGYTF. The CDR3 region has the DNA TGTGCCACCAGCAGAGATCGGGTCCCTCTCCGGGGCTACACCTTC.

Concerning this clone itself: One junction end disagrees with the germline gene, perhaps due to a read error. The chain links TRBV7-7 to TRBJ1-4; a possible D gene is TRBD1 (6 bases). Per the germline V gene, CDR1 is SSHAT and CDR2 is FNYEAQ (reference sequence). The CDR3 totals 15 residues. CDR3 sequence reads: CASSQTTGSSGKLFF. Written as DNA, the CDR3 is TGTGCTAGCAGCCAAACGACAGGCAGTTCGGGAAAACTGTTTTTT. The variable domain in full, with the rest retrieved from reference TRBV7-7 and TRBJ1-4, is GAGVSQSPRYKVTKRGQDVTLRCDPISSHATLYWYQQALGQGPEFLTYFNYEAQPDKSGLPSDRFSAERPEGSISTLTIQRTEQRDSAMYRCASSQTTGSSGKLFFGSGTQLSVL.

This clone was observed once. V is TRBV5-1 and J is TRBJ1-4; tentatively, D is TRBD1 (6 bases). Trimming cost V 1 base and J 8 bases, with 12 bases left between them. The CDR3 totals 14 residues. Germline values: CDR1 SGHRS, CDR2 YFSETQ. The CDR3 reads CASSLQGIEEKLFF. CDR3 nucleotide sequence: TGCGCCAGCAGCTTGCAGGGGATAGAGGAAAAACTGTTTTTT. The full variable domain, rest sourced from reference TRBV5-1 and TRBJ1-4, is KAGVTQTPRYLIKTRGQQVTLSCSPISGHRSVSWYQQTPGQGLQFLFEYFSETQRNKGNFPGRFSGRQFSNSRSEMNVSTLELGDSALYLCASSLQGIEEKLFFGSGTQLSVL.